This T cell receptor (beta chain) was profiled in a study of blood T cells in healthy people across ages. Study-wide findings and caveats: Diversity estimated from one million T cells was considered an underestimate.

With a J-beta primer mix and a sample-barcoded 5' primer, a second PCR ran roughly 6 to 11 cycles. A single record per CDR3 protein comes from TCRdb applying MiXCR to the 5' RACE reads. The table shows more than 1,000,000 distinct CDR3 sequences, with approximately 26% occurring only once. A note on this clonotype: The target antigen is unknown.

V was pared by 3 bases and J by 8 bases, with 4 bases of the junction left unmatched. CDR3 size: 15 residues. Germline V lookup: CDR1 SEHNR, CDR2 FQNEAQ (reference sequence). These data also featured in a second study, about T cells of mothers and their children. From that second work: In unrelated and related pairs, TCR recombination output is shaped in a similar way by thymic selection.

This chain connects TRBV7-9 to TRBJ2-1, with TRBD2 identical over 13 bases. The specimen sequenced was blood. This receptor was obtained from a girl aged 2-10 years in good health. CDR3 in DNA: TGTGCCAGCAGCTTTAGACTAGCGGGAGGACATGAGCAGTTCTTC. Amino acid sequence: CASSFRLAGGHEQFF.